Each of the 31 T cell receptor beta chains below was sequenced from the same sample in a study of T cells in women clearing cervical HPV infection. The data were produced by immunoSEQ multiplex PCR, yet TCRdb's version contains in-frame clones alone and is incomplete. The sample is made up of about 27,000 clones, and the top ten hold approximately 22% of it. Material for sequencing was blood buffy coat. The receptor set was obtained from a woman aged 18 to 75 with a cervical HPV16 infection that either progressed to CIN3+ or cleared (not recorded which).

Comment on this clone: The CDR3 is cut off 3 residues early in the read; its end comes from the germline J gene. This sequence joins TRBV5-8 and TRBJ2-3; tentatively, D is TRBD1 (6 bases). Germline V gives CDR1 SGHTS, CDR2 YDEGEE. The length of the CDR3 is 15 residues. The DNA read from the CDR3 is TGTGCCAGCAGCCCGGGGACAAAGCAACAAGAGACG. This encodes CASSPGTKQQET. The full-length CDR3 reads as CASSPGTKQQETQYF.

Regarding this clone: Coverage ceases 3 residues before the CDR3 finishes, and the germline J gene fills in the end. J is TRBJ1-2 and V is TRBV30; the D gene is possibly TRBD1 (6 bases). The CDR3 is 12 amino acids. CDR1 and CDR2 (germline): GTSNPN, SVGIG (reference sequence). This CDR3 reads CAWSAQGYDYTF. CDR3 bases read: TGTGCCTGGAGTGCACAGGGCTACGAC. The full variable domain, in which reference TRBV30 and TRBJ1-2 provide the parts outside the CDR3, is SQTIHQWPATLVQPVGSPLSLECTVEGTSNPNLYWYRQAAGRGLQLLFYSVGIGQISSEVPQNLSASRPQDRQFILSSKKLLLSDSGFYLCAWSAQGYDYTFGSGTRLTVV.

In the case of this clone: The sequence runs out 3 residues before the end of the CDR3; the remainder is reconstructed from the germline J gene. V and J are TRBV20-1 and TRBJ2-3, with D possibly matching TRBD1 (6 bases). The germline gives CDR1 DFQATT, CDR2 SNEGSKA (reference sequence). This CDR3 contains 14 residues. CDR3 bases read: TGCAGTGCTAGAGGGGGGCCAGCGAATACGGCG. It yields the protein CSARGGPANTA. The full CDR3 reads CSARGGPANTAQYF.

With regard to this clone: The DNA ends 3 residues before the CDR3 does, and the rest of the CDR3 is filled in from the germline J gene. The chain employs TRBV19 and TRBJ2-3, with D possibly TRBD1 on 6 matching bases. This CDR3 region has 14 residues. Germline V lookup: CDR1 LNHDA, CDR2 SQIVND (reference sequence). The ends were cut back, 9 bases at V and 5 bases at J, with 18 bases in the middle. The DNA read from the CDR3 is TGTGCCAGCCAAGTGGGGGCAGGCGGAGATACG. This codes for CASQVGAGGDT. The whole CDR3 is CASQVGAGGDTQYF.

To note about this clone: The read falls 3 residues short of the CDR3 end, and the missing part is taken from the germline J gene. The V and J genes are TRBV6-4 and TRBJ2-5, with unresolved D. This CDR3 has 11 amino acids. Trimming took off 7 bases at V and 5 bases at J, with 8 bases between the two ends. From germline, CDR1 is MRHNA and CDR2 SNTAGT. Partial CDR3 DNA: TGTGCCAGCACCTGCGTTGAGACC. It is translated as CASTCVET. The entire CDR3 protein is CASTCVETQYF.

As concerns this clone: Sequencing ends 3 residues short of the CDR3 end; the germline J gene provides the rest. This sequence joins TRBV7-9 and TRBJ2-4; a weak D match, TRBD1 (6 bases). From germline, CDR1 is SEHNR and CDR2 FQNEAQ (reference sequence). This CDR3 has 11 amino acids. CDR3 region: CASSSGVGQYF. CDR3 DNA, as far as it was read: TGTGCCAGCAGCTCAGGGGTTGGT.

In regard to this clone: The read ends 3 residues early relative to the CDR3; the germline J gene fills the gap. The chain is built from TRBV13 and TRBJ2-1; D call uncertain. This CDR3 comprises 15 residues. Germline-derived CDR1 and CDR2 are PRHDT and FYEKMQ (reference sequence). The V and J ends lost 1 base and 1 base respectively, with 8 bases between them. The chain's CDR3 is CASSLVEVSYNEQFF. The CDR3 bases that were read are TGTGCCAGCAGCTTAGTCGAGGTTTCCTACAATGAG.

A word on this clone: The read finishes 3 residues shy of the CDR3 end, and the germline J gene is used to complete it. V gene TRBV7-6 combines with J gene TRBJ1-4; the D gene is possibly TRBD1 (6 bases). Germline V gives CDR1 SGHVS, CDR2 FNYEAQ. The CDR3 contains 15 residues. CDR3 DNA, as far as it was read: TGTGCCAGCAGCCAGCAGGGCAGGGGCAATTCACCA. Translating it yields CASSQQGRGNSP. The whole CDR3 sequence is CASSQQGRGNSPLFF.

Remarks on this clone: The sequence runs out 3 residues before the end of the CDR3; the remainder is reconstructed from the germline J gene. The chain combines TRBV5-4 with TRBJ1-1; TRBD1 aligns across 9 bases. This CDR3 spans 14 amino acids. Looked up from germline, CDR1 is SGHNT and CDR2 is YYREEE (reference sequence). The part of the CDR3 DNA that was read is TGTGCCAGCAGCCCAGGGGGACAGGGTCTAGAA. Translation: CASSPGGQGLE. Given in full, the CDR3 is CASSPGGQGLEAFF.

Points on this clone: The CDR3 extends 3 residues past the end of the read, so its final part is completed from the germline J gene. The V gene is TRBV4-1, the J gene TRBJ2-7, with a tentative D call TRBD2 (5 bases). This CDR3 has 15 residues. The germline gives CDR1 MGHRA, CDR2 YSYEKL. The V and J ends lost 1 base and 3 bases respectively, with 13 bases between them. Partial CDR3 DNA: TGCGCCAGCAGCCAAGGAGGACTGGAGGTCTACGAG. As protein: CASSQGGLEVYE. The full CDR3 is CASSQGGLEVYEQYF.

With respect to this clone: Read data end 3 residues before the CDR3 end; the end is taken from the germline J gene. This chain uses TRBV30 with TRBJ1-1; D is unclear. The V gene lost 2 bases and the J gene lost 3 bases, with 13 bases spanning the gap. In germline, CDR1 is GTSNPN, CDR2 SVGIG (reference sequence). This CDR3 comprises 14 residues. The part of the CDR3 DNA that was read is TGTGCCTGGAGTCCGCAGGCAACGGACACTGAA. The encoded protein is CAWSPQATDTE. The CDR3 reads in full as CAWSPQATDTEAFF.

The CDR3 region is CASSTGTTRGETQYF. The CDR3 DNA, read in part, is TGTGCCAGTAGTACCGGGACTACCCGCGGAGAGACC. This rearrangement joins TRBV19 to TRBJ2-5; TRBD2 matches 7 bases. With the read ending 3 residues before the CDR3 end, the germline J gene is used to fill in that end. The ends lost 4 bases at V and 4 bases at J; junction bases unmatched: 9. Germline V gene sequence: CDR1 LNHDA, CDR2 SQIVND (reference sequence). CDR3 size: 15 residues.

As for this clone: The CDR3 end falls 3 residues outside the read, so it is completed with the germline J gene. The rearrangement links TRBV5-4 to TRBJ1-2; 7 positions match TRBD1. Germline V gives CDR1 SGHNT, CDR2 YYREEE (reference sequence). The CDR3 consists of 13 residues. The covered CDR3 bases are TGTGCCAGCAGCTCGGACAGGCGCGACGGC. Translating it yields CASSSDRRDG. The complete CDR3 protein is CASSSDRRDGYTF.

Comment on this clone: Sequencing ends 3 residues short of the CDR3 end; the germline J gene provides the rest. The chain is built from TRBV9 and TRBJ2-3; D might be TRBD2 (6 bases). This CDR3 comprises 15 residues. The germline V and J ends were trimmed by 0 bases and 0 bases, with 8 bases remaining between them. Germline assignment: CDR1 SGDLS and CDR2 YYNGEE. The CDR3 bases that were read are TGTGCCAGCAGCGTAGCGGGGGTGAGCACAGATACG. Translating it yields CASSVAGVSTDT. The whole CDR3 protein is CASSVAGVSTDTQYF.

Details on this clone: With the read ending 3 residues before the CDR3 end, the germline J gene is used to fill in that end. This chain joins TRBV30 and TRBJ2-7; D uncertain. Looked up from germline, CDR1 is GTSNPN and CDR2 is SVGIG (reference sequence). The CDR3 has 14 residues. Trimming left V 5 bases short and J 2 bases short, with 16 bases between. The CDR3 loop is CAWSWAGFTYEQYF. The CDR3 bases that were read are TGTGCCTGGTCCTGGGCAGGATTCACCTACGAG.

With regard to this clone: Read data end 3 residues before the CDR3 end; the end is taken from the germline J gene. The chain links TRBV11-2 to TRBJ2-7, with no clear D. Trimming cost V 0 bases and J 4 bases, with 10 bases left between them. CDR3 length: 14 residues. Germline assignment: CDR1 SGHAT and CDR2 FQNNGV. This CDR3 reads CASSLEFGKYEQYF. Partial CDR3 DNA: TGTGCCAGCAGCTTAGAGTTTGGCAAATACGAG.

As to this clone: The read is 3 residues too short to cover the CDR3 end, so that end is filled in from the germline J gene. The gene calls are TRBV7-3 and TRBJ2-2; TRBD2 agrees at 7 bases. Unmatched junction bases numbered 5, after V lost 5 bases and J lost 5 bases. There are 14 residues in the CDR3. Looked up from germline, CDR1 is SGHTA and CDR2 is FQGTGA. CDR3 amino acids: CASSRGGGTGELFF. The sequenced part of the CDR3 DNA is TGTGCCAGCAGCCGTGGGGGGGGAACCGGGGAG.

Regarding this clone: Read data end 3 residues before the CDR3 end; the end is taken from the germline J gene. The chain links TRBV19 to TRBJ1-4; TRBD1 aligns across 8 bases. This CDR3 has 17 amino acids. Trimming cost V 0 bases and J 5 bases; bases outside gene matches: 8. Germline values: CDR1 LNHDA, CDR2 SQIVND (reference sequence). The sequenced part of the CDR3 DNA is TGTGCCAGTAGTATAGATTTAAAGGGGACAGGAAATGAAAAA. As protein: CASSIDLKGTGNEK. The whole CDR3 sequence reads CASSIDLKGTGNEKLFF.

On this clone itself: One end of the junction does not line up with germline, which may come from a read error. Read sequence stops 3 residues before the CDR3 end, and the germline J gene provides the missing end. The genes are TRBV7-7 and TRBJ2-1; TRBD2 agrees at 8 bases. CDR3 length: 14 amino acids. Germline loops: CDR1 SSHAT, CDR2 FNYEAQ (reference sequence). CDR3 amino acids: CASSFRAGAYEQFF. The covered CDR3 bases are TGTGCTAGCAGCTTCAGAGCGGGAGCATATGAG.

To note about this clone: The sequence runs out 3 residues before the end of the CDR3; the remainder is reconstructed from the germline J gene. The gene calls are TRBV9 and TRBJ2-1; D is unresolved. The CDR3 is 15 amino acids. V dropped 1 base and J dropped 6 bases, with 14 bases sitting between them. Germline CDR1 SGDLS, CDR2 YYNGEE. CDR3 DNA (partial): TGTGCCAGCAGCGTACGACTGTCATCCGGCAATGAG. Translated, it gives CASSVRLSSGNE. The whole CDR3 reads CASSVRLSSGNEQFF.

Of note for this clone: The DNA ends 3 residues before the CDR3 does, and the rest of the CDR3 is filled in from the germline J gene. V and J are TRBV7-9 and TRBJ1-2; TRBD1 is a possible D gene (5 bases). This CDR3 has 15 residues. CDR1 is SEHNR, CDR2 FQNEAQ, per germline (reference sequence). Trimming pared 0 bases from V and 1 base from J, leaving 9 bases between. The part of the CDR3 DNA that was read is TGTGCCAGCAGCTTAGCAGGGGCGATTAACTATGGC. As protein: CASSLAGAINYG. The full CDR3 reads CASSLAGAINYGYTF.

Note on this clone: The read stops 3 residues short of the end of the CDR3; the missing end is completed from the germline J gene. The rearrangement links TRBV30 to TRBJ1-4; TRBD1 agrees at 9 bases. The CDR3 is 13 residues long. CDR1 is GTSNPN, CDR2 SVGIG, per germline (reference sequence). The CDR3 DNA, read in part, is TGTGCCTGGCAGGGACAGGGTAATTCACCA. Its translation: CAWQGQGNSP. The CDR3, in full, reads CAWQGQGNSPLFF.

Comments on this clone: Read sequence stops 3 residues before the CDR3 end, and the germline J gene provides the missing end. The chain is built from TRBV7-3 and TRBJ1-5, with D uncertain. V lost 0 bases to trimming and J lost 6 bases, with 6 bases between them. Germline V gene sequence: CDR1 SGHTA, CDR2 FQGTGA. The CDR3 covers 13 residues. The CDR3 reads CASSLTSGQPQHF. The sequenced part of the CDR3 DNA is TGTGCCAGCAGCTTAACAAGCGGTCAGCCC.

Worth noting for this clone: The read is 3 residues too short to cover the CDR3 end, so that end is filled in from the germline J gene. V and J are TRBV6-2 or TRBV6-3 and TRBJ1-2, with D unclear. Germline assignment: CDR1 MNHEY and CDR2 SVGEGT. This CDR3 contains 14 residues. The ends were cut back, 4 bases at V and 4 bases at J, with 13 bases in the middle. The covered CDR3 bases are TGTGCCAGCAGTTTGGCGGGAGTAGGCTATGGC. Its translation is CASSLAGVGYG. The whole CDR3 is CASSLAGVGYGYTF.

For this clone: The read is 3 residues too short to cover the CDR3 end, so that end is filled in from the germline J gene. V and J are TRBV19 and TRBJ1-4, with D perhaps TRBD1 (5 bases). The CDR3 is 14 amino acids. Germline-derived CDR1 and CDR2 are LNHDA and SQIVND (reference sequence). Trimming removed 6 bases at V and 8 bases at J, with 16 bases between. Partial CDR3 DNA: TGTGCCAGTAGACCCTCGCGGGGCGCAGAAAAA. Protein: CASRPSRGAEK. The complete CDR3 reads CASRPSRGAEKLFF.

Concerning this clone: The read is 3 residues too short to cover the CDR3 end, so that end is filled in from the germline J gene. Within the sample, other DNA sequences also encode this same CDR3. V gene TRBV18 combines with J gene TRBJ2-3, with 9 positions matching TRBD2. The CDR3 loop spans 17 amino acids. Germline CDR1 and CDR2: KGHSH and LQKENI. The CDR3 sequence is CASSPRVSGRYQETQYF. CDR3 DNA, as far as it was read: TGTGCCAGCTCACCCAGGGTTAGCGGGAGATATCAAGAGACG.

Note on this clone: The CDR3 end falls 3 residues outside the read, so it is completed with the germline J gene. The rearrangement joins TRBV7-2 to TRBJ2-2, with 9 bases aligning to TRBD1. With 0 bases clipped from V and 4 bases from J, the junction kept 9 bases outside the gene matches. Germline V lookup: CDR1 SGHTA, CDR2 FQGNSA. The CDR3 is 18 amino acids. Incomplete CDR3 DNA: TGTGCCAGCAGCTTAGCTTTGACAGGGGGATTTATCACCGGGGAG. Protein sequence: CASSLALTGGFITGE. In full, the CDR3 is CASSLALTGGFITGELFF.

Concerning this clone itself: The read gets to within 3 residues of the CDR3 end, and the germline J gene fills in the rest. The chain joins TRBV28 to TRBJ2-5; 8 nucleotides agree with TRBD1. Losses at the gene ends were 5 bases for V and 5 bases for J; bases not matched to a gene: 7. The length of the CDR3 is 14 residues. Germline V gives CDR1 MDHEN, CDR2 SYDVKM. The sequenced CDR3 bases are TGTGCCAGCAGTCCGCAGGGGGCGGGGGAGACC. As protein: CASSPQGAGET. The CDR3 reads in full as CASSPQGAGETQYF.

Worth noting for this clone: With the read ending 3 residues before the CDR3 end, the germline J gene is used to fill in that end. The V call is TRBV6-1, the J call TRBJ2-7; 7 nucleotides match TRBD2. The length of the CDR3 is 15 residues. Germline CDR1 and CDR2: MNHNS and SASEGT. Unmatched junction bases numbered 11, after V lost 3 bases and J lost 6 bases. The CDR3 loop reads CASSDFGTILGEQYF. CDR3 DNA (partial): TGTGCCAGCAGTGATTTCGGGACTATCCTCGGCGAG.

As concerns this clone: The DNA ends 3 residues before the CDR3 does, and the rest of the CDR3 is filled in from the germline J gene. The V and J genes are TRBV23-1 and TRBJ1-2, with TRBD1 matching 8 bases. TRBV23-1 is filed as an ORF, its function uncertain. CDR3 size: 19 residues. CDR3 protein: CASTALTLTGRGPYNDYTF. The CDR3 DNA, read in part, is TGCGCCAGCACGGCCCTCACGTTGACGGGCAGGGGGCCCTACAATGAC.

In the case of this clone: With the read ending 3 residues before the CDR3 end, the germline J gene is used to fill in that end. The gene calls are TRBV28 and TRBJ2-3; TRBD1 matches at 8 bases. The germline V gene has CDR1 MDHEN and CDR2 SYDVKM. This CDR3 spans 15 amino acids. The CDR3 is CASSSRDRSQETQYF. CDR3 DNA, as far as it was read: TGTGCCAGCAGTTCCCGGGACAGGTCCCAAGAGACG.